Given below is one TCR beta chain in context. Its specificity is not known. The CDR3 runs 14 residues. Germline V gene lookup returns CDR1 SGHNT and CDR2 YYREEE (reference sequence). Trimming removed 0 bases from V and 1 base from J, with 7 bases in between. This entry is derived from a study of beta chain features in type 1 diabetes. Study-wide results and caveats: Relative to healthy donors, patients appeared to have naive, central memory and Treg TCRB repertoires that were more similar. Shortening that was moderate but significant affected the TCRB CDR3s of Type 1 diabetes patients in all four CD4+ subsets.

Since all of the isolated RNA was reverse transcribed, expressed TCRB transcripts were what got sequenced. Clones were read by immunoSEQ multiplex PCR, and TCRdb kept only the in-frame ones, dropping some. The table has 200,000 to 300,000 clones, 14% seen once; the top ten hold just under 0.02%. The TCR sequence derives from a man younger than 40 with type 1 diabetes. This rearrangement joins TRBV5-4 to TRBJ1-1; D gene ambiguous. The specimen sequenced was naive CD4+ T cells from blood. CDR3 DNA sequence: TGTGCCAGCAGCTTGGAGGCGGGGAACACTGAAGCTTTCTTT. Its translation: CASSLEAGNTEAFF.